This T cell receptor (beta chain) was obtained from a study of identical twins. Points from the study as a whole: Memory repertoires showed no such pattern, whereas abundant cord blood beta clonotypes carried fewer insertions.

A universal primer site was added by template switching, and unique molecular identifiers were carried by the cDNA. TCRdb recomputed calls from the 5' RACE reads with MiXCR, one row per CDR3 protein. This table has about 490,000 distinct CDR3 sequences, roughly 15% appearing once. Healthy Caucasian individuals made up all the donors. This clonotype was seen more than once but under ten times. Its antigen remains unknown. Trimming shortened V by 1 base and J by 0 bases, and 8 bases separated the two germline ends. The germline CDR1 and CDR2 sequences are SGHRS and YFSETQ. The CDR3 spans 15 residues. This sample was shared with a second study, whose subject was yellow fever vaccine responses in identical twins. That study adds: Reported findings indicate that twins' vaccine T cell responses seemed partially convergent, partially personalized.

The material sequenced was CD4+ T cells sorted from blood. The V and J genes are TRBV5-1 and TRBJ1-5; D not resolved. The source of this sequence is a woman aged 18 to 35 in good health. As DNA, the CDR3 is TGCGCCAGCAGCTTGACCGGCTTTAGCAATCAGCCCCAGCATTTT. Amino acid sequence: CASSLTGFSNQPQHF.